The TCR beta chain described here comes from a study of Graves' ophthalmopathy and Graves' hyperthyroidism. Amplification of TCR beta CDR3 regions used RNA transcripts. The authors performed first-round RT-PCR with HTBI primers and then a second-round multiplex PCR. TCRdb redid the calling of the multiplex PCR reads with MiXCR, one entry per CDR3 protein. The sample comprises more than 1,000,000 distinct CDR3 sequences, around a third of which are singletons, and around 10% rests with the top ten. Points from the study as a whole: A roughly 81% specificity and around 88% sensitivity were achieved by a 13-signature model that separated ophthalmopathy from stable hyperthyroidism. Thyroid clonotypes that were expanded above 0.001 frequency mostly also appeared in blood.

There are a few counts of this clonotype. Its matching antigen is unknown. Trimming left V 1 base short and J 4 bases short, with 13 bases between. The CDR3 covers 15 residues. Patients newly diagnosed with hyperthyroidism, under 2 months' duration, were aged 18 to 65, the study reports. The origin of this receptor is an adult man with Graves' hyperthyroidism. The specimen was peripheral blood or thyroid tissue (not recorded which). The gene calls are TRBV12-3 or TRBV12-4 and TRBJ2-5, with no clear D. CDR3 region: CASSLGAPGRETQYF. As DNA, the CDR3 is TGTGCCAGCAGTTTAGGGGCCCCAGGACGAGAGACCCAGTACTTC.